The 9 T cell receptor beta chains listed next were all sequenced from one sample in a study of blood T cell repertoires in COVID-19. Generated by immunoSEQ multiplex PCR, the TCRdb table keeps only in-frame clones and is missing some. The sample consists of about 200,000 clones, around nine tenths of them appearing once. The sequenced material came from peripheral blood. These receptors originate from a man aged 45-65 years with COVID-19, enrolled during active disease.

V gene TRBV7-2 combines with J gene TRBJ1-5, with 7 bases that match TRBD1. The V gene's germline CDR1 is SGHTA and CDR2 FQGNSA. J gave up 9 bases and V 2 bases, and 7 bases lay outside the gene matches. The CDR3 is 14 amino acids. In nucleotides, the CDR3 is TGTGCCAGCAGCTTATATGAGGGGGCCTTGCCCCAGCATTTT. This sequence encodes CASSLYEGALPQHF.

The chain has TRBV5-8 and TRBJ2-1; TRBD2 agrees at 7 bases. The CDR3 consists of 13 residues. Germline trimming cut 4 bases from V and 16 bases from J; bases unmatched to any gene: 14. Germline-derived CDR1 and CDR2 are SGHTS and YDEGEE. The DNA for the CDR3 is TGTGCCAGCAGCCCGGTTTTAGCGGGCTCGTTTTTCTTC. This gives the protein CASSPVLAGSFFF.

CDR3 sequence (DNA): TGTGCCAGCAGCCAAAATACTAGGAACACTGAAGCTTTCTTT. Residues: CASSQNTRNTEAFF. The genes are TRBV3-1 (or the pseudogene TRBV3-2) and TRBJ1-1; D is uncertain. Trimming removed 2 bases at V and 1 base at J, with 8 bases between. Per germline, CDR1 LGHDT and CDR2 YNNKEL (reference sequence). The CDR3 runs to 14 residues.

The chain recombines TRBV5-1 with TRBJ1-6; D call uncertain. This CDR3 is built from 14 residues. The V end lost 4 bases, the J end lost 7 bases, and 12 bases lay between the germline ends. CDR1 is SGHRS and CDR2 is YFSETQ in the germline V gene. CDR3 loop: CASSPRGFNSPLHF. CDR3 DNA sequence: TGCGCCAGCAGCCCAAGAGGGTTCAATTCACCCCTCCACTTT.

This clone has only one observation. The chain couples TRBV30 to TRBJ2-1, with 8 bases matching TRBD1. This CDR3 has 11 residues. From germline, CDR1 is GTSNPN and CDR2 SVGIG (reference sequence). Trimming took 3 bases from V and 10 from J; bases not matched to a gene: 2. CDR3 sequence reads: CAWSYRGEQFF. The CDR3 DNA follows: TGTGCCTGGAGCTACAGGGGGGAGCAGTTCTTC.

The rearrangement uses TRBV27 and TRBJ2-3, with D perhaps TRBD2 (6 bases). The CDR3 has 15 amino acids. The ends were cut back, 5 bases at V and 2 bases at J, with 14 bases in the middle. Looked up from germline, CDR1 is MNHEY and CDR2 is SMNVEV (reference sequence). The CDR3 loop is CASSQRDSNTDTQYF. CDR3 nucleotides: TGTGCCAGCAGTCAACGGGACTCGAACACAGATACGCAGTATTTT.

The rearrangement uses TRBV2 and TRBJ2-3; D uncertain. Between the trimmed V and J ends, which lost 7 bases and 3 bases, there was a span of 5 bases. The CDR3 contains 11 residues. Germline CDR1 SNHLY, CDR2 FYNNEI. CDR3 in amino acids: CASKLTDTQYF. The CDR3 DNA follows: TGTGCCAGCAAACTAACAGATACGCAGTATTTT.

The chain couples TRBV4-3 to TRBJ2-1; TRBD2 matches at 16 bases. CDR3 length: 18 residues. Per germline, CDR1 LGHNA and CDR2 YSLEER. The V segment lost 0 bases and the J segment 9 bases; nucleotides outside the gene matches: 8. The CDR3 sequence is CASSQEMGLAGGLGEQFF. The CDR3 nucleotides read TGCGCCAGCAGCCAAGAAATGGGACTAGCGGGGGGGCTGGGTGAGCAGTTCTTC.

CDR3 DNA sequence: TGTGCCAGCATGATAACGGGAGGGCTCTACGAGCAGTACTTC. This gives the protein CASMITGGLYEQYF. The chain links TRBV13 to TRBJ2-7; 8 positions match TRBD2. Germline-derived CDR1 and CDR2 are PRHDT and FYEKMQ (reference sequence). This CDR3 comprises 14 residues. With V trimmed by 7 bases and J by 3 bases, 8 bases remained unmatched.